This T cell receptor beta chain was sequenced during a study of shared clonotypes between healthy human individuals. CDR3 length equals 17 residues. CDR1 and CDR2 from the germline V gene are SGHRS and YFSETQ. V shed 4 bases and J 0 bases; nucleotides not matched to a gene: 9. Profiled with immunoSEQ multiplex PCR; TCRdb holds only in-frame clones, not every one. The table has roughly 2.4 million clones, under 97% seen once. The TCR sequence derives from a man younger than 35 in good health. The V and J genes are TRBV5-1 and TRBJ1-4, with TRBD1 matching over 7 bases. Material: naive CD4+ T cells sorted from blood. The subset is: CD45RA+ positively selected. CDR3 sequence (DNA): TGCGCCAGCAGCACCGGGGACAGTAAAGCAACTAATGAAAAACTGTTTTTT. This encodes CASSTGDSKATNEKLFF.